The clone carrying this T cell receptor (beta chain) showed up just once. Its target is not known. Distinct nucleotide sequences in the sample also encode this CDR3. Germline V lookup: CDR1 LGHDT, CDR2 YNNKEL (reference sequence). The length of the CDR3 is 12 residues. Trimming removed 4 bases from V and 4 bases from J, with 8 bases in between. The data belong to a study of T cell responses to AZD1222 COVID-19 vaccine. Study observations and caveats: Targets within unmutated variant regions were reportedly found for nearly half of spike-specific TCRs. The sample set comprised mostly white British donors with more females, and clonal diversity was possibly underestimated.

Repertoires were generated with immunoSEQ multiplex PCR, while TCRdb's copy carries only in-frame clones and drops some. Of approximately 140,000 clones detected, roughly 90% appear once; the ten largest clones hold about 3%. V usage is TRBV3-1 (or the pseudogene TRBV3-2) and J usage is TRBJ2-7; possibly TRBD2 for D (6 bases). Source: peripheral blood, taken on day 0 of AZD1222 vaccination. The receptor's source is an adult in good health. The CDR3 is CASSPTSYEQYF. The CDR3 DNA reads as TGTGCCAGCAGCCCGACTAGTTACGAGCAGTACTTC.